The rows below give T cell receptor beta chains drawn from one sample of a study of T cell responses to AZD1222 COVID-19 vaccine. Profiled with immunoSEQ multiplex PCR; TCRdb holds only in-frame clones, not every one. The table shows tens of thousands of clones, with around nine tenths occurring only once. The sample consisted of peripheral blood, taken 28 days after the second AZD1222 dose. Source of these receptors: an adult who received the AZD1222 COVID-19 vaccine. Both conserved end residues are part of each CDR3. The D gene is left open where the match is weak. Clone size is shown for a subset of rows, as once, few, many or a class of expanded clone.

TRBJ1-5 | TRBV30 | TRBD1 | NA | TGTGCCTGGAGTATAACAGGGGGCGCGAATCAGCCCCAGCATTTT | CAWSITGGANQPQHF
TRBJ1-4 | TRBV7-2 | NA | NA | TGTGCCAGCAGCCAACGAGACAGGTATCACGGGAAACTGTTTTTT | CASSQRDRYHGKLFF
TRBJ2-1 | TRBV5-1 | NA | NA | TGCGCCAGCAGCTCCCTAAAATACAATGAGCAGTTCTTC | CASSSLKYNEQFF
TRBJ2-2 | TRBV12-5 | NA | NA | TGTGCTAGTGCCATGGACGGGGGTAACACCGGGGAGCTGTTTTTT | CASAMDGGNTGELFF
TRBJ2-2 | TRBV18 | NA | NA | TGTGCCAGCTCACCACGGGACTACACCGGGGAGCTGTTTTTT | CASSPRDYTGELFF
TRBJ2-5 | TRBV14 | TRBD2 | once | TGTGCCAGCAGCCGACTAGCGGGGGGCCTCCAAGAGACCCAGTACTTC | CASSRLAGGLQETQYF
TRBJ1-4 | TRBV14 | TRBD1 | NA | TGTGCCAGCAGCCCTCGGACAGGCAGTGAAAAACTGTTTTTT | CASSPRTGSEKLFF
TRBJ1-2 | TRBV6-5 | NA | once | TGTGCCAGCAGCAACCTGAGGGGGGGGCACGGCTACACCTTC | CASSNLRGGHGYTF
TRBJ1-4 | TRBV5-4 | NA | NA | TGTGCCAGCAGCCAAACGGCCGATGGGAGTGAAAAACTGTTTTTT | CASSQTADGSEKLFF
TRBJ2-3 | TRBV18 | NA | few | TGTGCCAGCTCACCATGGGGGGGCGGCACAGATACGCAGTATTTT | CASSPWGGGTDTQYF
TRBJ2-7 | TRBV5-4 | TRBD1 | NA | TGTGCCAGCAGCTCGAACAGGGGGGACTACGAGCAGTACTTC | CASSSNRGDYEQYF
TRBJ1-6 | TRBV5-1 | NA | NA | TGCGCCAGCAGCTTGAGTGTTGGAGTGAATTCTAATTCACCCCTCCACTTT | CASSLSVGVNSNSPLHF
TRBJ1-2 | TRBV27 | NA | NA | TGTGCCAGCAGTTTTAGCCCAGAAGTCTATGGCTACACCTTC | CASSFSPEVYGYTF
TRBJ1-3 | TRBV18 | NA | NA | TGTGCCAGCTCACCAAATTCACGTCTTCAGAACACCATATATTTT | CASSPNSRLQNTIYF
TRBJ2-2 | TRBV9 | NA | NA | TGTGCCAGCAGCGTAGCCAGTGGGAACACCGGGGAGCTGTTTTTT | CASSVASGNTGELFF
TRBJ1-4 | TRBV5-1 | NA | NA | TGCGCCAGCAGCATCGGGACAACAACTAATGAAAAACTGTTTTTT | CASSIGTTTNEKLFF
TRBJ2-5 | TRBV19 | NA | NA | TGTGCCAGTAGTAATACCCGGGGGACCCAGTACTTC | CASSNTRGTQYF
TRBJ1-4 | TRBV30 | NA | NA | TGTGCCTGGAGTGATGGGGCGAATGAAAAACTGTTTTTT | CAWSDGANEKLFF
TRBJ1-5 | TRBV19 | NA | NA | TGTGCCAGTAGTATAGTGACATTTAATCAGCCCCAGCATTTT | CASSIVTFNQPQHF
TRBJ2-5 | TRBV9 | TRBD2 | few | TGTGCCAGCAGCGCGGGACTAGCGGGGGGAGGGCAAGAGACCCAGTACTTC | CASSAGLAGGGQETQYF
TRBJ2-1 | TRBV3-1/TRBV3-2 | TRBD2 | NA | TGTGCCAGCAGCCGATTCCCATCTTCCCTAGCGGGGGGGCTTGGGAATGAGCAGTTCTTC | CASSRFPSSLAGGLGNEQFF
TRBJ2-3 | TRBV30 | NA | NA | TGTGCCTGGAGTGTTCTTTCGGGCTCCGATACGCAGTATTTT | CAWSVLSGSDTQYF
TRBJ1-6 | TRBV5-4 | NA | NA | TGTGCCAGCAGATGGGGCTCCTATAATTCACCCCTCCACTTT | CASRWGSYNSPLHF
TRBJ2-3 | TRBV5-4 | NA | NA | TGTGCCAGCCGCCTGGGGGGGCGGGCAGATACGCAGTATTTT | CASRLGGRADTQYF
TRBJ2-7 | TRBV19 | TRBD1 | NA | TGTGCCAGTACCTCGGACAGGGGGGGCTCCTACGAGCAGTACTTC | CASTSDRGGSYEQYF
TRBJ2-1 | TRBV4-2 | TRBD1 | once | TGTGCCAGCAGCCAGACCGACAGGGGTCGAGGTGGGAATGAGCAGTTCTTC | CASSQTDRGRGGNEQFF
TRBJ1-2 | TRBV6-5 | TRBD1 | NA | TGTGCCAGCAGTTCCCGGGACAGGGTTGATGGCTACACCTTC | CASSSRDRVDGYTF
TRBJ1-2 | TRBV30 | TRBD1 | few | TGTGCCTGGGCGCCACTCTGGACAGGGAGTCTTTGGGGCTACACCTTC | CAWAPLWTGSLWGYTF
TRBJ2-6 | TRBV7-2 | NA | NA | TGTGCCAGCAGCTTAGAGGTCTCCGACTCTGGGGCCAACGTCCTGACTTTC | CASSLEVSDSGANVLTF
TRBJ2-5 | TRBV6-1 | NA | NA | TGTGCCAGCAGTGAACAGGGGCAAGAGACCCAGTACTTC | CASSEQGQETQYF
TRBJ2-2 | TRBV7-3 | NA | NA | TGTGCCAGCAGCTTTGACAGCAACACCGGGGAGCTGTTTTTT | CASSFDSNTGELFF
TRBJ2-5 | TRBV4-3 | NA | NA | TGCGCCAGCAGCCAAGGAGAATCCGGAGGGGCCGTTAGGCAAGAGACCCAGTACTTC | CASSQGESGGAVRQETQYF
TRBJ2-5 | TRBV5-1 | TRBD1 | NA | TGCGCCAGCAGCAAAGGGACAGGGAAAGAGACCCAGTACTTC | CASSKGTGKETQYF
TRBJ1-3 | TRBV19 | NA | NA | TGTGCCAGTAGGGCCGTAAGCTCTGGAAACACCATATATTTT | CASRAVSSGNTIYF
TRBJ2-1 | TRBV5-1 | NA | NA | TGCGCCAGCAGCCGGGGGGACATTCCGGACCAGTTCTTC | CASSRGDIPDQFF
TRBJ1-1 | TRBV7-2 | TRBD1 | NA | TGTGCCAGCAGCTTTCAGGGGGGCATGGCTGAAGCTTTCTTT | CASSFQGGMAEAFF
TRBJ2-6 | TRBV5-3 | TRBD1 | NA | TGTGCCAGAAGCTTCAGCCGGACAGGGAACTCTGGGGCCAACGTCCTGACTTTC | CARSFSRTGNSGANVLTF
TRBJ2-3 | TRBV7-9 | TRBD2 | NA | TGTGCCAGCCCTGGGGTCCTAACTAGCGGGGGACCAGATACGCAGTATTTT | CASPGVLTSGGPDTQYF
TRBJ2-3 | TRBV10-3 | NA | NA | TGTGCCATCAGTGAACCCCAACTTACGAGCAGGGAAAGCACAGATACGCAGTATTTT | CAISEPQLTSRESTDTQYF
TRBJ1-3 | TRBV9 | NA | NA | TGTGCCAGCAGCGTATACGGCCTGGGAAACACCATATATTTT | CASSVYGLGNTIYF
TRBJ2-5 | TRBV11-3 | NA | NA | TGTGCCAGCAGCTTTATATGCTACCATAAACCCAAAGAGACCCAGTACTTC | CASSFICYHKPKETQYF
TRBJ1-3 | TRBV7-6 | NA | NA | TGTGCCAGCAGCCTCGGGACGGGCTCTGGAAACACCATATATTTT | CASSLGTGSGNTIYF
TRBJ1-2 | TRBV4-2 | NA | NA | TGTGCCAGCAGCCAGGCTAACTATGGCTACACCTTC | CASSQANYGYTF
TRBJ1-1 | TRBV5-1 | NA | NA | TGCGCCAGCAGACCCGACCCCGGGACTTCCACTGAAGCTTTCTTT | CASRPDPGTSTEAFF
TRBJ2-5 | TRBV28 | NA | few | TGTGCCAGCAGTTCCCCCCAAAGCGGAGTAGTCGGGGAGACCCAGTACTTC | CASSSPQSGVVGETQYF
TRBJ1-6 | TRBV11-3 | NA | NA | TGTGCCAGCAGCGAGGGGTTTGATGGTTCACCCCTCCACTTT | CASSEGFDGSPLHF
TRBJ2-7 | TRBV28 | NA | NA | TGTGCCAGCAGGCTTTACACGATTGGGCCCTACGAGCAGTACTTC | CASRLYTIGPYEQYF
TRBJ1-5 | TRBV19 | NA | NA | TGTGCCAGTAGTAGAGGGTGGAGTGAGCCCCAGCATTTT | CASSRGWSEPQHF
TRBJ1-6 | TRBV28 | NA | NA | TGTGCCAGCATCACAGGGTTGCGTAATTCACCCCTCCACTTT | CASITGLRNSPLHF
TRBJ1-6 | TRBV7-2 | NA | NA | TGTGCCAGCAGCCTCAGACAACAAGCTTCACCCCTCCACTTT | CASSLRQQASPLHF
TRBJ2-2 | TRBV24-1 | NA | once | TGTGCCACCAGTGAGGGTCAGGGGCGAACCGGGGAGCTGTTTTTT | CATSEGQGRTGELFF
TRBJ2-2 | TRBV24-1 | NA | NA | TGTGCCACCAGTGCGGGGGACACCCAATCCGGGGAGCTGTTTTTT | CATSAGDTQSGELFF
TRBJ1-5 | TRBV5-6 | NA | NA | TGTGCCAGCACGCAGGGACCGGGGGCGGGCAATCAGCCCCAGCATTTT | CASTQGPGAGNQPQHF
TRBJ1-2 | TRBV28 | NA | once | TGTGCCAGCAGTTTATCGGGGAAGGTGTACACCTTC | CASSLSGKVYTF
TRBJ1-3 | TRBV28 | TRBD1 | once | TGTGCCAGCAGTTTTTCGGGACAGGCTTTGGGGGGAAACACCATATATTTT | CASSFSGQALGGNTIYF